This T cell receptor beta chain was captured in a study of shared clonotypes between healthy human individuals. V lost 4 bases and J lost 4; bases outside the gene matches: 3. The CDR3 runs to 14 residues. Germline V lookup: CDR1 SNHLY, CDR2 FYNNEI. With ten immunoSEQ deep assay plates, unsorted PBMC DNA underwent sequencing. Clones were sequenced by immunoSEQ multiplex PCR, and TCRdb holds only the in-frame ones, with some missing. This table holds more than 400,000 clones, 81% found once. This clone appeared a few times. This receptor was obtained from a woman in her forties in good health. Some clones in this sample may be carry-over from other donors' samples. The specimen sequenced was PBMCs. The J gene is TRBJ2-1, the V gene TRBV2, with TRBD2 matching 8 bases. The CDR3 sequence: CASSGLAWYNEQFF. CDR3 nucleotides: TGTGCCAGCAGTGGACTAGCGTGGTACAATGAGCAGTTCTTC. Variable domain in full (rest from reference TRBV2 and TRBJ2-1): EPEVTQTPSHQVTQMGQEVILRCVPISNHLYFYWYRQILGQKVEFLVSFYNNEISEKSEIFDDQFSVERPDGSNFTLKIRSTKLEDSAMYFCASSGLAWYNEQFFGPGTRLTVL.